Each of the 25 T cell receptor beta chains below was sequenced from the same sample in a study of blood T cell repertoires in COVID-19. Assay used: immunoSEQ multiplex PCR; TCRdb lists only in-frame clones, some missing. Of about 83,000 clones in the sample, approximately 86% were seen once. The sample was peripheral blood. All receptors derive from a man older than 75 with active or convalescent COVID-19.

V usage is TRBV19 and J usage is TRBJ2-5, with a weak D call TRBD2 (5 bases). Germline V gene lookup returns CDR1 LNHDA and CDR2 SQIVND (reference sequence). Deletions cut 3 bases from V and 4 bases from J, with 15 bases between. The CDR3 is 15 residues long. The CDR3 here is CASSISTSAVETQYF. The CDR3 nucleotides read TGTGCCAGTAGTATCTCTACTAGTGCAGTAGAGACCCAGTACTTC.

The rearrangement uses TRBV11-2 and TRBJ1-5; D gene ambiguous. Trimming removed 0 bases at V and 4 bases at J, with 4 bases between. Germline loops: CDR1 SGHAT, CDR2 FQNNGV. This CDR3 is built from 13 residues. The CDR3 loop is CASSLERNQPQHF. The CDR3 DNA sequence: TGTGCCAGCAGCTTAGAGAGAAATCAGCCCCAGCATTTT.

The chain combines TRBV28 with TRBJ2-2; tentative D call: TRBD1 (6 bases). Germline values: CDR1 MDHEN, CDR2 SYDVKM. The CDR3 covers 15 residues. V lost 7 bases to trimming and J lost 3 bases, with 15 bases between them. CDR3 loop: CASTRGHMDTGELFF. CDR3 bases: TGTGCCAGCACAAGGGGACACATGGACACCGGGGAGCTGTTTTTT.

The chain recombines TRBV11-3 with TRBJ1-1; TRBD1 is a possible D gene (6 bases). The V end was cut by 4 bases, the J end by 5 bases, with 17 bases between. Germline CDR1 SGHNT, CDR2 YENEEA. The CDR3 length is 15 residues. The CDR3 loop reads CASSSLQGMGTEAFF. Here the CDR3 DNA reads TGTGCCAGCAGCTCATTACAGGGCATGGGAACTGAAGCTTTCTTT.

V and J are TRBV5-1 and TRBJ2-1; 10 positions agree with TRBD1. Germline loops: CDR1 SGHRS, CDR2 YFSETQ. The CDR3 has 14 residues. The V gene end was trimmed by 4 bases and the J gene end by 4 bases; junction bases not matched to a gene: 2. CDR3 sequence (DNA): TGCGCCAGCAGCAAGGACAGGGGGTACAATGAGCAGTTCTTC. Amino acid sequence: CASSKDRGYNEQFF.

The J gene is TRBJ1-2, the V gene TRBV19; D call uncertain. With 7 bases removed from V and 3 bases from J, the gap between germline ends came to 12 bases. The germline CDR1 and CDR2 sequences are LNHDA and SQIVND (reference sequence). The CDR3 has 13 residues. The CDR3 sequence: CASNPGSHYGYTF. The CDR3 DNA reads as TGTGCCAGTAACCCGGGATCCCACTATGGCTACACCTTC.

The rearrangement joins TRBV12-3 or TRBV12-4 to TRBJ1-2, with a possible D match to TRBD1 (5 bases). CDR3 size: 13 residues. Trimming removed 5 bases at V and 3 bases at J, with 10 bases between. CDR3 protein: CASSPGAHYGYTF. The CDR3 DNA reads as TGTGCCAGCAGTCCTGGGGCACACTATGGCTACACCTTC.

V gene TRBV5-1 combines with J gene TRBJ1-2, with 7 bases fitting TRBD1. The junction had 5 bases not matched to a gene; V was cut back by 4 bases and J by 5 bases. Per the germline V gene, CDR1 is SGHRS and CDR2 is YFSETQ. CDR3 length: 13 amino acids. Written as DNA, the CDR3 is TGCGCCAGCAGCGTCGGGACAGAGTATGGCTACACCTTC. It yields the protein CASSVGTEYGYTF. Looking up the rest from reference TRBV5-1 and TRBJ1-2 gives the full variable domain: KAGVTQTPRYLIKTRGQQVTLSCSPISGHRSVSWYQQTPGQGLQFLFEYFSETQRNKGNFPGRFSGRQFSNSRSEMNVSTLELGDSALYLCASSVGTEYGYTFGSGTRLTVV.

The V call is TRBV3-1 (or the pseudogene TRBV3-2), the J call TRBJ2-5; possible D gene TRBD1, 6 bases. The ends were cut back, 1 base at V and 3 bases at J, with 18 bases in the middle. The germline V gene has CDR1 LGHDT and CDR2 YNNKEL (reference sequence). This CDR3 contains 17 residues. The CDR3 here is CASSQASRQVLKETQYF. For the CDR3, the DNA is TGTGCCAGCAGCCAAGCCTCTCGACAGGTTTTAAAAGAGACCCAGTACTTC.

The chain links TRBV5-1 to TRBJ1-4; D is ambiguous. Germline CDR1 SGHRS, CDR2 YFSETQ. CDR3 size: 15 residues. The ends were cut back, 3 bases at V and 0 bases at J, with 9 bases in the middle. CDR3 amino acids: CASSSNTATNEKLFF. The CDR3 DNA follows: TGCGCCAGCAGCTCCAACACAGCAACTAATGAAAAACTGTTTTTT.

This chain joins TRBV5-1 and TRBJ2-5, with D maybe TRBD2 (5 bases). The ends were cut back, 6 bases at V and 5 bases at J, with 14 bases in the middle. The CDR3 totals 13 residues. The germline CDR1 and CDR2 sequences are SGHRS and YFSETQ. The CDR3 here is CASKRDLAETQYF. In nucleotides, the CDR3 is TGCGCCAGCAAACGCGACCTAGCTGAGACCCAGTACTTC.

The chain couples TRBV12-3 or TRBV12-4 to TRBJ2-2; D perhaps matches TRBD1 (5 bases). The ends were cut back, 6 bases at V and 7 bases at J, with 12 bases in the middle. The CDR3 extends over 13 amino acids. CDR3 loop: CASRPGYGGELFF. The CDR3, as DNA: TGTGCCAGCAGACCAGGGTATGGCGGGGAGCTGTTTTTT.

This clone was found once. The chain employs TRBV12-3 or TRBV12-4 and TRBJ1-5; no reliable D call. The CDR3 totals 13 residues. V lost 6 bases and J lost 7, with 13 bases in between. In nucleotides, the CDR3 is TGTGCCAGCAGCCAAGAACAGAAACAGCCCCAGCATTTT. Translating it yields CASSQEQKQPQHF.

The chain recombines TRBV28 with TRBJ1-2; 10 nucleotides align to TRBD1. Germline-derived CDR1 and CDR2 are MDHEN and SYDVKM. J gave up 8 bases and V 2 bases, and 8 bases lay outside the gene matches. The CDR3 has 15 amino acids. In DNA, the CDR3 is TGTGCCAGCAGTTTAAGAGGGACAGGGGCTGGAGGCTACACCTTC. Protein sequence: CASSLRGTGAGGYTF.

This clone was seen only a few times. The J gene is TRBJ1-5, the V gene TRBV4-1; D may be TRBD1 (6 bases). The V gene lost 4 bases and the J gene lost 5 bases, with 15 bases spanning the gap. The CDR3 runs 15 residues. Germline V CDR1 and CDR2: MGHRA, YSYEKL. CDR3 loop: CASSLGTGGDQPQHF. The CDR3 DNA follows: TGCGCCAGCAGCCTTGGGACGGGGGGCGATCAGCCCCAGCATTTT.

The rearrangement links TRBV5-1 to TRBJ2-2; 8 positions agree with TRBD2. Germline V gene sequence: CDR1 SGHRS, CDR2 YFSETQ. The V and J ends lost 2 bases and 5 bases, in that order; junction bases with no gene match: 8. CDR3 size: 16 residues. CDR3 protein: CASSFGAGGRTGELFF. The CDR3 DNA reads TGCGCCAGCAGCTTCGGGGCGGGAGGACGGACCGGGGAGCTGTTTTTT.

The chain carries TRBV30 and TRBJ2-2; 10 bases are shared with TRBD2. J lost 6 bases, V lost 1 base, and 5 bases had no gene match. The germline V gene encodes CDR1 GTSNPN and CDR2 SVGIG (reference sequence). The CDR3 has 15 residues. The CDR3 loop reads CAWSALAGAAGELFF. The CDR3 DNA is TGTGCCTGGAGTGCGCTAGCGGGAGCAGCCGGGGAGCTGTTTTTT.

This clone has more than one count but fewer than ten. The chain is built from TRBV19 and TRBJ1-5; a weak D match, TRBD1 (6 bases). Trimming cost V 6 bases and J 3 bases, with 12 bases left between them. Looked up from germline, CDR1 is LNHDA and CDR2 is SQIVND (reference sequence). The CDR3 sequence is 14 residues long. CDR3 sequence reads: CASRVGATNQPQHF. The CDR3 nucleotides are TGTGCCAGTAGGGTGGGGGCTACCAATCAGCCCCAGCATTTT.

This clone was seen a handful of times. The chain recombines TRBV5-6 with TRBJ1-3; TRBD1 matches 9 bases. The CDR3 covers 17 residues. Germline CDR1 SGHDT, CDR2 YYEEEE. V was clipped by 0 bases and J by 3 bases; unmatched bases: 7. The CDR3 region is CASSLGTQGAYGNTIYF. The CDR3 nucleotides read TGTGCCAGCAGCTTGGGGACACAGGGGGCTTATGGAAACACCATATATTTT.

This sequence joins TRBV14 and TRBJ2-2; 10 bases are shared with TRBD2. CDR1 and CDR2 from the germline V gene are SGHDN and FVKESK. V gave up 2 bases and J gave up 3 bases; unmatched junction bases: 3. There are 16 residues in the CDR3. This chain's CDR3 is CASSQSSGRDTGELFF. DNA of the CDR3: TGTGCCAGCAGCCAATCGAGCGGGAGGGACACCGGGGAGCTGTTTTTT.

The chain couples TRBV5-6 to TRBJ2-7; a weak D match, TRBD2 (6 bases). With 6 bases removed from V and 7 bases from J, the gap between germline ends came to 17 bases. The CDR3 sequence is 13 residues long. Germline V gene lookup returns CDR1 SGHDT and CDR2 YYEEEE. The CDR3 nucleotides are TGTGCCAGCAATCTGGGGGGAAACCTAGAGCAGTACGTC. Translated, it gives CASNLGGNLEQYV.

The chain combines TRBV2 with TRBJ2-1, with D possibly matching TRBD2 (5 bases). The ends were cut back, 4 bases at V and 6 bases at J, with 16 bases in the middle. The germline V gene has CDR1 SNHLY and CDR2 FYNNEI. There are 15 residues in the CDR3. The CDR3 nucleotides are TGTGCCAGCAGTGGGAAGACGCCTAGCATCAATGAGCAGTTCTTC. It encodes CASSGKTPSINEQFF.

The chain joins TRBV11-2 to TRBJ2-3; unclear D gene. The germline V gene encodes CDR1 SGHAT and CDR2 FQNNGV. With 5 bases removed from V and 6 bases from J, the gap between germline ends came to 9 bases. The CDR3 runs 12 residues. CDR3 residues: CASSRWLDTQYF. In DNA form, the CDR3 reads TGTGCCAGCAGCCGGTGGTTGGATACGCAGTATTTT.

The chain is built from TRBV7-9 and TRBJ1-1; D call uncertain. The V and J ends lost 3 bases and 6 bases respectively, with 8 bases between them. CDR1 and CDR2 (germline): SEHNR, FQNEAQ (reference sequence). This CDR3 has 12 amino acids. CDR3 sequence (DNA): TGTGCCAGCAGCTTGGGAGGGCCTGAAGCTTTCTTT. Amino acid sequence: CASSLGGPEAFF.

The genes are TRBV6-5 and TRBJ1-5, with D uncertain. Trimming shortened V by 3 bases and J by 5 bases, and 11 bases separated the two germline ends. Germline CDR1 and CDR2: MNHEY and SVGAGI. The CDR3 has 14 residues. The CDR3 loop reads CASSYLGKDQPQHF. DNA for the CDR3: TGTGCCAGCAGTTATCTCGGGAAAGATCAGCCCCAGCATTTT.